The 21 T cell receptor beta chains reported below all come from one sample, sequenced in a study of regulatory T cells in long-lasting Graves disease. Both iRepertoire HTBI primers and Arm-PCR of CDR3 regions were used to build the TCR beta libraries. TCRdb reprocessed the multiplex PCR reads with MiXCR, giving one entry per CDR3 protein. The top ten clones hold about 7.8% of a sample with about 470,000 distinct CDR3 sequences, roughly 20% of them seen once. Time point given: persistent/refractory GD, antithyroid drugs over 5 years with positive TRAb. With RNA extracted from PBMCs as input, the TCR library was made. The starting material was peripheral blood mononuclear cells (PBMCs), obtained when the disease was refractory, from a patient treated with antithyroid drugs. Receptors were obtained from a female donor with Graves disease.

At least ten counts were recorded for this clonotype. The rearrangement links TRBV28 to TRBJ1-2; D perhaps matches TRBD1 (5 bases). This CDR3 is 16 amino acids long. V lost 2 bases and J 0 bases, leaving 13 bases between the germline ends. In germline, CDR1 is MDHEN, CDR2 SYDVKM. CDR3 in DNA: TGTGCCAGCAGTTTAGGCCCCCCCAGGGCTAACTATGGCTACACCTTC. Encoded protein: CASSLGPPRANYGYTF.

With respect to this clonotype: A read error is possible here, since a much larger clone lies one base away. The chain combines TRBV6-1 with TRBJ1-2; the match to TRBD1 covers 8 bases. This CDR3 spans 14 amino acids. The germline V gene has CDR1 MNHNS and CDR2 SASEGT. DNA for the CDR3: TGTGCCAGCAAGGAGTGGCAGGGGGCCAATGGCTGCACCTTC. This gives the protein CASKEWQGANGCTF.

This clonotype appeared a few times. The rearrangement uses TRBV7-9 and TRBJ1-1; TRBD1 agrees at 8 bases. The trim removed 5 bases at V and 1 base at J, leaving 12 bases unmatched. Germline CDR1 and CDR2: SEHNR and FQNEAQ (reference sequence). The CDR3 extends over 17 amino acids. The CDR3 reads CASSPPGTGAGNTEAFF. The CDR3 coding sequence is TGTGCCAGCAGCCCTCCAGGGACAGGCGCGGGGAACACTGAAGCTTTCTTT.

This clonotype occurred many times. The chain has TRBV7-2 and TRBJ1-1; 8 nucleotides match TRBD1. CDR1 SGHTA and CDR2 FQGNSA come from the germline V gene. J gave up 5 bases and V 6 bases, and 8 bases lay outside the gene matches. There are 14 residues in the CDR3. CDR3 amino acids: CASRTGEWYTEAFF. The CDR3 region has the DNA TGTGCCAGCAGGACAGGGGAGTGGTATACTGAAGCTTTCTTT.

This clonotype was detected ten times or more. The rearrangement links TRBV7-3 to TRBJ1-1; 7 bases line up with TRBD1. The CDR3 loop spans 14 amino acids. Losses at the gene ends were 5 bases for V and 1 base for J; bases not matched to a gene: 4. CDR1 is SGHTA, CDR2 FQGTGA, per germline. The CDR3 loop is CASSGRQGNTEAFF. CDR3 coding DNA: TGTGCCAGCAGCGGAAGACAGGGGAACACTGAAGCTTTCTTT.

This clonotype was recorded many times. The chain joins TRBV28 to TRBJ1-1; no clear D gene. This CDR3 is built from 17 residues. V lost 3 bases, J lost 9 bases, and 26 bases lay in between. Germline V gene lookup returns CDR1 MDHEN and CDR2 SYDVKM. The DNA for the CDR3 is TGTGCCAGCAGTTTTTTTGAGAGAACCAGGAAATCTAGGAAAGCTTTCTTT. Protein product: CASSFFERTRKSRKAFF. Full variable domain (missing parts from reference TRBV28 and TRBJ1-1): DVKVTQSSRYLVKRTGEKVFLECVQDMDHENMFWYRQDPGLGLRLIYFSYDVKMKEKGDIPEGYSVSREKKERFSLILESASTNQTSMYLCASSFFERTRKSRKAFFGQGTRLTVV.

The chain is built from TRBV20-1 and TRBJ2-3, with 9 nucleotides matching TRBD2. V shed 4 bases, J shed 1 base, and the junction held 9 bases outside the gene matches. The length of the CDR3 is 16 residues. Germline lookup yields CDR1 DFQATT and CDR2 SNEGSKA (reference sequence). The CDR3 DNA reads TGCAGTGCTAACCCCGGGACTAGCCTCCGCACAGATACGCAGTATTTT. Translated, it gives CSANPGTSLRTDTQYF.

This clonotype was recorded at least ten times. The V call is TRBV7-8, the J call TRBJ2-7, with a possible D match to TRBD2 (5 bases). The V gene's germline CDR1 is SGHVS and CDR2 FQNEAQ. The CDR3 is 15 residues long. Trimming shortened V by 5 bases and J by 4 bases, and 18 bases separated the two germline ends. CDR3 residues: CASSPGLRGEYEQYF. CDR3 nucleotide sequence: TGTGCCAGCAGCCCCGGACTCCGGGGTGAATACGAGCAGTACTTC.

In this sample, this clonotype turned up a few times. V usage is TRBV5-1 and J usage is TRBJ1-1; 7 nucleotides match TRBD1. The CDR3 consists of 16 residues. In germline, CDR1 is SGHRS, CDR2 YFSETQ. The V and J ends lost 1 base and 4 bases, in that order; junction bases with no gene match: 10. The CDR3 DNA follows: TGCGCCAGCAGCTTGACCTACAGGGGAAGGGGCACTGAAGCTTTCTTT. As protein: CASSLTYRGRGTEAFF.

This clonotype has a count of ten or more. The V call is TRBV7-3, the J call TRBJ2-7; D possibly uses TRBD1 or TRBD2 (6 bases each). Germline loops: CDR1 SGHTA, CDR2 FQGTGA. The ends were cut back, 4 bases at V and 5 bases at J, with 12 bases in the middle. The CDR3 covers 13 residues. The CDR3 DNA reads as TGTGCCAGCAGCTACGGGGGCAAGGACGAGCAGTACTTC. Protein: CASSYGGKDEQYF.

This chain uses TRBV19 with TRBJ1-1; 10 nucleotides match TRBD1. CDR3 length equals 15 residues. Germline V gene sequence: CDR1 LNHDA, CDR2 SQIVND (reference sequence). The V gene end was trimmed by 2 bases and the J gene end by 3 bases; junction bases not matched to a gene: 3. The DNA of the CDR3 is TGTGCCAGTAGTATATCTGGGACAGGGGACACTGAAGCTTTCTTT. Protein sequence: CASSISGTGDTEAFF.

The chain combines TRBV12-3 or TRBV12-4 with TRBJ1-6; a possible D gene is TRBD1 (5 bases). This CDR3 is built from 13 residues. The V and J ends lost 6 bases and 13 bases respectively, with 16 bases between them. The CDR3 DNA sequence: TGTGCCAGCAGGGACGCTGCGGGGGGGCCCCTCCACTTT. It codes for CASRDAAGGPLHF.

This clonotype has at least ten counts. The chain recombines TRBV25-1 with TRBJ2-2, with D unresolved. CDR3 length equals 12 residues. V was clipped by 1 base and J by 4 bases, with 1 base between them. Germline CDR1 MGHDK, CDR2 SYGVNS. In nucleotides, the CDR3 is TGTGCCAGCAGTGAATCCACCGGGGAGCTGTTTTTT. Encoded protein: CASSESTGELFF.

As concerns this clonotype: The junction does not match germline at one end; this may be a read error. This chain joins TRBV4-2 and TRBJ1-4; TRBD1 is a possible D gene (6 bases). Looked up from germline, CDR1 is LGHNA and CDR2 is YNFKEQ. The CDR3 totals 16 residues. The CDR3, as DNA: TGTGCCAGCAGCCAAGATTCTCGAGGGGGGAATGGAAAACTGTTTTTT. Protein: CASSQDSRGGNGKLFF.

This chain connects TRBV11-2 to TRBJ2-2; D is unclear. V shed 5 bases and J shed 4 bases, with 5 bases lying between them. The germline V gene encodes CDR1 SGHAT and CDR2 FQNNGV. The CDR3 spans 12 residues. CDR3 sequence (DNA): TGTGCCAGCAGCGGTTTCACCGGGGAGCTGTTTTTT. This gives the protein CASSGFTGELFF.

V usage is TRBV19 and J usage is TRBJ1-3; D remains unclear. The length of the CDR3 is 19 residues. The germline V gene has CDR1 LNHDA and CDR2 SQIVND (reference sequence). The germline V and J ends were trimmed by 6 bases and 0 bases, with 24 bases remaining between them. The CDR3 sequence: CASRAGFNVEWNSGNTIYF. DNA of the CDR3: TGTGCCAGTAGAGCGGGCTTCAACGTAGAATGGAACTCTGGAAACACCATATATTTT.

This clonotype occurred a few times. The chain links TRBV11-2 to TRBJ2-1; D not resolved. The germline CDR1 and CDR2 sequences are SGHAT and FQNNGV. The CDR3 covers 15 residues. V was clipped by 5 bases and J by 7 bases, with 18 bases between them. The CDR3: CASSPPESQRNEQFF. The CDR3 DNA sequence: TGTGCCAGCAGCCCGCCGGAGAGCCAGAGGAATGAGCAGTTCTTC. Filled out from reference TRBV11-2 and TRBJ2-1, the complete variable domain reads EAGVAQSPRYKIIEKRQSVAFWCNPISGHATLYWYQQILGQGPKLLIQFQNNGVVDDSQLPKDRFSAERLKGVDSTLKIQPAKLEDSAVYLCASSPPESQRNEQFFGPGTRLTVL.

Turning to this clonotype: The CDR3 end shows no conserved phenylalanine or tryptophan, and so a read error is likely. The chain is built from TRBV27 and TRBJ1-5; D is unclear. CDR1 and CDR2 from the germline V gene are MNHEY and SMNVEV (reference sequence). This CDR3 spans 14 amino acids. The CDR3, as DNA: TGTGCCAGCAGTCTTATGGCAGATAATCAACCCCAGCATCTT. This codes for CASSLMADNQPQHL.

This rearrangement joins TRBV5-1 to TRBJ1-3, with a tentative D call TRBD1 (5 bases). Germline V gives CDR1 SGHRS, CDR2 YFSETQ. Trimming removed 1 base from V and 0 bases from J, with 11 bases in between. This CDR3 is 16 amino acids long. The CDR3 loop reads CASSLNRQFSGNTIYF. DNA of the CDR3: TGCGCCAGCAGCTTGAACAGACAGTTCTCTGGAAACACCATATATTTT.

This clonotype occurred many times. The chain recombines TRBV30 with TRBJ1-1, with D tentatively TRBD1 (5 bases). CDR1 is GTSNPN and CDR2 is SVGIG in the germline V gene (reference sequence). The CDR3 has 14 residues. V was cut by 0 bases and J by 4 bases, with 12 bases left in between. The CDR3 protein is CAWSVGPRGTEAFF. In nucleotides, the CDR3 is TGTGCCTGGAGTGTAGGACCTAGGGGCACTGAAGCTTTCTTT.

The rearrangement joins TRBV6-5 to TRBJ2-5; TRBD2 aligns across 8 bases. The CDR3 length is 13 residues. Unmatched junction bases numbered 3, after V lost 2 bases and J lost 7 bases. The germline V gene encodes CDR1 MNHEY and CDR2 SVGAGI. The CDR3 region is CASSYREGGTQYF. As DNA, the CDR3 is TGTGCCAGCAGTTACCGGGAGGGGGGGACCCAGTACTTC.